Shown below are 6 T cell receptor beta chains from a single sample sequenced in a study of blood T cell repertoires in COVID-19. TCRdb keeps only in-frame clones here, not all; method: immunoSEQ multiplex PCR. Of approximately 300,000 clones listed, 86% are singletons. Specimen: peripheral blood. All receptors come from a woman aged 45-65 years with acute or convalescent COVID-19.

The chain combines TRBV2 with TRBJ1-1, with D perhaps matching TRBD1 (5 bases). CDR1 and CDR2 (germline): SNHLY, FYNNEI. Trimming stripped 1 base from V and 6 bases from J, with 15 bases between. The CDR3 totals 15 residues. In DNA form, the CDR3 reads TGTGCCAGCAGTGAAGGGTACTCAGGGAGGTCTGAAGCTTTCTTT. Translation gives CASSEGYSGRSEAFF.

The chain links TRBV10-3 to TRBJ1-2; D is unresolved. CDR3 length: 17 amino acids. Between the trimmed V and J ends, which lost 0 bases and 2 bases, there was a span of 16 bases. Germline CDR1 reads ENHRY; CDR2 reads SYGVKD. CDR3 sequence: CAISESIGVRQNYGYTF. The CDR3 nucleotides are TGTGCCATCAGTGAGTCGATCGGGGTCAGACAAAACTATGGCTACACCTTC.

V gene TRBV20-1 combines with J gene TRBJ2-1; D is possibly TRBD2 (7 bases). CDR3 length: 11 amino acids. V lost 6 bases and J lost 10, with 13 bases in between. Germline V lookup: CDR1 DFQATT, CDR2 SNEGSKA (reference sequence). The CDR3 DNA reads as TGCAGTGCCCAGAAGGGGGGGGAGCAGTTCTTC. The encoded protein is CSAQKGGEQFF.

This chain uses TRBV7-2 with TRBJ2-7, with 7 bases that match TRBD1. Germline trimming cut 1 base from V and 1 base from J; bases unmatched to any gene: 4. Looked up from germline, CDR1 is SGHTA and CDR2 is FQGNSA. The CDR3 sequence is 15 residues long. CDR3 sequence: CASSLDKDRSYEQYF. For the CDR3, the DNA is TGTGCCAGCAGCTTAGATAAGGACAGGTCCTACGAGCAGTACTTC.

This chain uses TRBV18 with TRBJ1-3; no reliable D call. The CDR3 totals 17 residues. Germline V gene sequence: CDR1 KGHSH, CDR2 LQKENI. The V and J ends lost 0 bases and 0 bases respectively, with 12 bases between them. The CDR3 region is CASSPPGGQSSGNTIYF. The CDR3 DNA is TGTGCCAGCTCACCACCCGGAGGCCAGTCCTCTGGAAACACCATATATTTT. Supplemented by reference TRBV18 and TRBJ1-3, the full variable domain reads NAGVMQNPRHLVRRRGQEARLRCSPMKGHSHVYWYRQLPEEGLKFMVYLQKENIIDESGMPKERFSAEFPKEGPSILRIQQVVRGDSAAYFCASSPPGGQSSGNTIYFGEGSWLTVV.

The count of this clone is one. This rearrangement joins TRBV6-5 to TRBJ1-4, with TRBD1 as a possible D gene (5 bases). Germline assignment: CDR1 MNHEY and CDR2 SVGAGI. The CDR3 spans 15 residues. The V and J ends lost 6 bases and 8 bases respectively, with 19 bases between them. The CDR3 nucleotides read TGTGCCAGCAGGCCCCGGGGGGGTCCACCAGAAAAACTGTTTTTT. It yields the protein CASRPRGGPPEKLFF.